This entry is about one T cell receptor (beta chain). The data are from a study of technical replicates of blood from a few donors. Method: immunoSEQ multiplex PCR; TCRdb's copy keeps in-frame clones and lacks some. The data hold roughly 51,000 clones, with roughly 93% observed a single time. This CDR3 is 16 amino acids long. CDR1 and CDR2 (germline): MGHRA, YSYEKL. Trimming at V came to 1 base and at J to 2 bases, leaving 6 bases not matched to a gene. The sequence came from a human donor in good health. Some clones in this sample may be carry-over from other donors' samples. The sequenced sample was PBMCs. This chain uses TRBV4-1 with TRBJ2-3; 7 nucleotides match TRBD2. CDR3 in amino acids: CASSQVELALTDTQYF. DNA for the CDR3: TGCGCCAGCAGCCAAGTAGAACTAGCGCTCACAGATACGCAGTATTTT.